The 30 T cell receptor beta chains below all came from one sample that was sequenced in a study of radiation and T cells in renal cell carcinoma. Time point: baseline pretreatment blood. Treatment of the sample: 15 Gy SBRT to primary tumor, nephrectomy 4 weeks later. Repertoires were generated with immunoSEQ multiplex PCR, while TCRdb's copy carries only in-frame clones and drops some. This table holds some 120,000 clones, roughly 80% found once. Sequenced material: blood, taken from a patient whose treatment included radiotherapy and nephrectomy. Receptor source: a woman aged 55-75 years with renal cell carcinoma.

The J gene is TRBJ1-1, the V gene TRBV7-2, with 7 positions matching TRBD1. The CDR3 consists of 16 residues. The germline V gene encodes CDR1 SGHTA and CDR2 FQGNSA. V gave up 8 bases and J gave up 0 bases; unmatched junction bases: 12. CDR3 DNA: TGTGCCAGCCTTTACTCCGGGACAGATATGAACACTGAAGCTTTCTTT. Translated, it gives CASLYSGTDMNTEAFF.

The chain couples TRBV15 to TRBJ2-5, with 7 positions matching TRBD2. Germline V gene data show CDR1 as LNHNV and CDR2 as YYDKDF (reference sequence). The CDR3 spans 15 residues. V shed 4 bases, J shed 5 bases, and the junction held 10 bases outside the gene matches. The DNA for the CDR3 is TGTGCCACCAGCAATACACTAGCGCCTTCGGAGACCCAGTACTTC. Encoded protein: CATSNTLAPSETQYF.

The chain carries TRBV19 and TRBJ2-5, with 10 bases fitting TRBD2. With V trimmed by 3 bases and J by 4 bases, 5 bases remained unmatched. The CDR3 contains 15 residues. In germline, CDR1 is LNHDA, CDR2 SQIVND (reference sequence). CDR3 sequence reads: CASSILAGDGETQYF. CDR3 bases: TGTGCCAGTAGTATCCTAGCGGGAGACGGAGAGACCCAGTACTTC.

V is TRBV29-1 and J is TRBJ1-2, with a weak D call TRBD1 (5 bases). V dropped 5 bases and J dropped 6 bases, with 13 bases sitting between them. The CDR3 loop spans 12 amino acids. Germline-derived CDR1 and CDR2 are SQVTM and ANQGSEA. The CDR3 sequence: CSVTGTIDGYTF. CDR3 DNA sequence: TGCAGCGTTACAGGTACTATCGATGGCTACACCTTC.

The chain recombines TRBV10-2 with TRBJ1-2; D perhaps matches TRBD1 (5 bases). This CDR3 contains 14 residues. V lost 0 bases and J lost 4, with 9 bases in between. Germline V gene lookup returns CDR1 WSHSY and CDR2 SAAADI. The CDR3 spells CASSESWGGYGYTF. The CDR3 coding sequence is TGCGCCAGCAGTGAGTCTTGGGGGGGCTATGGCTACACCTTC.

This clone was observed many times. This chain links TRBV7-2 with TRBJ2-3; maybe TRBD2 (6 bases). Trimming pared 6 bases from V and 4 bases from J, leaving 8 bases between. From germline, CDR1 is SGHTA and CDR2 FQGNSA. This CDR3 has 12 residues. Written as DNA, the CDR3 is TGTGCCAGCAGTCGGGGGTCAGATACGCAGTATTTT. Translating gives CASSRGSDTQYF.

The chain has TRBV4-2 and TRBJ1-5; possibly TRBD1 for D (6 bases). Germline CDR1 reads LGHNA; CDR2 reads YNFKEQ. The V gene lost 4 bases and the J gene lost 1 base, with 11 bases spanning the gap. The CDR3 has 15 amino acids. CDR3 amino acids: CASSPGGQSNQPQHF. CDR3 coding DNA: TGTGCCAGCAGCCCGGGAGGACAGAGCAATCAGCCCCAGCATTTT.

A single count supports this clone. In DNA, the CDR3 is TGTGCCACCAGCAGAGGGGGTAGCGACGAGCAGTACTTC. Encoded protein: CATSRGGSDEQYF. The chain carries TRBV15 and TRBJ2-7; perhaps TRBD2 as D (5 bases). V shed 1 base and J shed 5 bases, with 9 bases lying between them. There are 13 residues in the CDR3. Looked up from germline, CDR1 is LNHNV and CDR2 is YYDKDF (reference sequence).

The rearrangement uses TRBV19 and TRBJ2-1; 11 bases fit TRBD1. The germline gives CDR1 LNHDA, CDR2 SQIVND (reference sequence). The CDR3 length is 16 residues. After removal of 6 bases from V and 7 bases from J, the junction contained 11 bases not matched to a gene. The CDR3: CASSGPGDRGFNEQFF. In DNA form, the CDR3 reads TGTGCCAGTAGCGGCCCCGGGGACAGGGGGTTTAATGAGCAGTTCTTC.

This clone has a handful of counts. The chain has TRBV30 and TRBJ2-6; no clear D. Germline values: CDR1 GTSNPN, CDR2 SVGIG (reference sequence). This CDR3 is 14 amino acids long. V lost 2 bases, J lost 0 bases, and 5 bases lay in between. CDR3 nucleotides: TGTGCCTGGAGTCCAAGCTCTGGGGCCAACGTCCTGACTTTC. This gives the protein CAWSPSSGANVLTF. Full variable domain (missing parts from reference TRBV30 and TRBJ2-6): SQTIHQWPATLVQPVGSPLSLECTVEGTSNPNLYWYRQAAGRGLQLLFYSVGIGQISSEVPQNLSASRPQDRQFILSSKKLLLSDSGFYLCAWSPSSGANVLTFGAGSRLTVL.

About this clone: Compared with germline, one end of the junction differs, possibly owing to a read error. V usage is TRBV6-5 and J usage is TRBJ2-7; 7 bases fit TRBD1. Germline loops: CDR1 MNHEY, CDR2 SVGAGI. This CDR3 is 15 amino acids long. In DNA, the CDR3 is TGTGCCAGCAGTCCTTCACAGGGGTCCCCTGGGGTGCGGATTTTC. It specifies CASSPSQGSPGVRIF.

This chain links TRBV7-8 with TRBJ2-2, with D unresolved. The V and J ends lost 5 bases and 6 bases respectively, with 10 bases between them. Germline lookup yields CDR1 SGHVS and CDR2 FQNEAQ. CDR3 length equals 13 residues. CDR3 DNA sequence: TGTGCCAGCAGCAACTACGGGCCCGGGGAGCTGTTTTTT. It encodes CASSNYGPGELFF.

The rearrangement joins TRBV5-1 to TRBJ1-2, with TRBD1 as a possible D gene (6 bases). V gave up 5 bases and J gave up 4 bases, with 18 bases separating them. This CDR3 spans 15 amino acids. The V gene's germline CDR1 is SGHRS and CDR2 YFSETQ. DNA for the CDR3: TGCGCCAGCAGATATACTGGACAGCCAATCTATGGCTACACCTTC. It translates to CASRYTGQPIYGYTF.

The V and J genes are TRBV28 and TRBJ1-1, with 7 nucleotides matching TRBD1. Trimming at V came to 2 bases and at J to 11 bases, leaving 14 bases not matched to a gene. Germline lookup yields CDR1 MDHEN and CDR2 SYDVKM. The CDR3 extends over 15 amino acids. This chain's CDR3 is CASSLPNRQGSGAFF. DNA for the CDR3: TGTGCCAGCAGTTTACCTAACCGACAGGGTAGCGGGGCTTTCTTT.

The CDR3 sequence is CASSERQGPYEQYF. The CDR3 coding sequence is TGCGCCAGCAGCGAGCGACAGGGACCCTACGAGCAGTACTTC. V is TRBV5-1 and J is TRBJ2-7; TRBD1 matches at 7 bases. The CDR3 contains 14 residues. Germline assignment: CDR1 SGHRS and CDR2 YFSETQ. J gave up 2 bases and V 4 bases, and 6 bases lay outside the gene matches.

This sequence joins TRBV4-2 and TRBJ1-6; D is possibly TRBD1 (6 bases). The germline V gene has CDR1 LGHNA and CDR2 YNFKEQ. The CDR3 contains 17 residues. V dropped 5 bases and J dropped 0 bases, with 14 bases sitting between them. CDR3 DNA: TGTGCCAGCAGCTTGGGGGCAGGAAGCTCCTATAATTCACCCCTCCACTTT. It encodes CASSLGAGSSYNSPLHF.

This clone occurred once. The chain links TRBV2 to TRBJ1-6, with a tentative D call TRBD1 (5 bases). Deletions cut 7 bases from V and 0 bases from J, with 10 bases between. CDR1 is SNHLY, CDR2 FYNNEI, per germline. The CDR3 spans 15 residues. DNA for the CDR3: TGTGCCAGCAAAGAAGGACACTCCTATAATTCACCCCTCCACTTT. This encodes CASKEGHSYNSPLHF.

This CDR3 reads CATSAIAGTDTQYF. In DNA form, the CDR3 reads TGTGCCACCAGCGCGATAGCGGGAACAGATACGCAGTATTTT. V is TRBV15 and J is TRBJ2-3; 8 nucleotides agree with TRBD2. Germline trimming cut 5 bases from V and 3 bases from J; bases unmatched to any gene: 4. CDR3 length: 14 residues. Germline CDR1 LNHNV, CDR2 YYDKDF (reference sequence).

V usage is TRBV19 and J usage is TRBJ1-1, with D possibly TRBD1 on 5 matching bases. CDR3 length equals 13 residues. The germline gives CDR1 LNHDA, CDR2 SQIVND (reference sequence). Trimming left V 8 bases short and J 2 bases short, with 12 bases between. The CDR3 nucleotides are TGTGCCAGTGGGGGTGAATTAAACACTGAAGCTTTCTTT. Its protein is CASGGELNTEAFF.

The chain carries TRBV1 and TRBJ2-5. TRBV1 is assigned pseudogene status. The CDR3 sequence is 18 residues long. This CDR3 is CTSSQDDRTVSSQETQYF. The CDR3, as DNA: TGCACCAGCAGCCAAGACGATCGGACGGTATCATCCCAAGAGACCCAGTACTTC.

This chain uses TRBV5-1 with TRBJ1-2; D is unclear. Trimming took off 4 bases at V and 1 base at J, with 11 bases between the two ends. This CDR3 contains 14 residues. In germline, CDR1 is SGHRS, CDR2 YFSETQ. The CDR3 sequence is CASSPGLDNYGYTF. The CDR3 DNA is TGCGCCAGCAGCCCGGGTTTGGATAACTATGGCTACACCTTC.

V is TRBV2 and J is TRBJ2-7; D perhaps matches TRBD1 (6 bases). In germline, CDR1 is SNHLY, CDR2 FYNNEI. This CDR3 has 15 amino acids. Trimming stripped 6 bases from V and 5 bases from J, with 20 bases between. CDR3 sequence (DNA): TGTGCCAGCAGCGTTGGGACACCAGCCCGAGACGAGCAGTACTTC. It is translated as CASSVGTPARDEQYF.

The DNA for the CDR3 is TGCGCCAGCAGCTTGGGGGGGAGAAGGGAGCAGTACTTC. Protein sequence: CASSLGGRREQYF. This chain uses TRBV5-1 with TRBJ2-7, with D possibly called TRBD1 or TRBD2 (5 bases each). The CDR3 has 13 amino acids. The germline CDR1 and CDR2 sequences are SGHRS and YFSETQ. Trimming removed 0 bases from V and 7 bases from J, with 11 bases in between. The full variable domain, its missing parts supplied by reference TRBV5-1 and TRBJ2-7, is KAGVTQTPRYLIKTRGQQVTLSCSPISGHRSVSWYQQTPGQGLQFLFEYFSETQRNKGNFPGRFSGRQFSNSRSEMNVSTLELGDSALYLCASSLGGRREQYFGPGTRLTVT.

This sequence joins TRBV6-1 and TRBJ1-4, with TRBD1 matching over 9 bases. There are 15 residues in the CDR3. The germline CDR1 and CDR2 sequences are MNHNS and SASEGT. V shed 2 bases, J shed 4 bases, and the junction held 2 bases outside the gene matches. CDR3 DNA: TGTGCCAGCAGTGAACCGACAGGGGGTAATGAAAAACTGTTTTTT. Amino acids: CASSEPTGGNEKLFF.

The CDR3 DNA sequence: TGTGCCAGCAGTGAAGACTGGGGAGGCTACACCTTC. Protein: CASSEDWGGYTF. The chain joins TRBV6-1 to TRBJ1-2; D call uncertain. Germline CDR1 MNHNS, CDR2 SASEGT. CDR3 length: 12 amino acids. With 1 base removed from V and 8 bases from J, the gap between germline ends came to 8 bases.

The gene calls are TRBV18 and TRBJ1-1; possibly TRBD1 for D (6 bases). This CDR3 contains 15 residues. V lost 0 bases, J lost 0 bases, and 8 bases lay in between. The germline gives CDR1 KGHSH, CDR2 LQKENI. The CDR3: CASSPPGQMNTEAFF. As DNA, the CDR3 is TGTGCCAGCTCACCACCAGGACAGATGAACACTGAAGCTTTCTTT. The whole variable domain, filled in from reference TRBV18 and TRBJ1-1, reads NAGVMQNPRHLVRRRGQEARLRCSPMKGHSHVYWYRQLPEEGLKFMVYLQKENIIDESGMPKERFSAEFPKEGPSILRIQQVVRGDSAAYFCASSPPGQMNTEAFFGQGTRLTVV.

The chain has TRBV27 and TRBJ2-1, with TRBD2 identical over 10 bases. The trim removed 4 bases at V and 3 bases at J, leaving 3 bases unmatched. CDR3 size: 15 residues. Germline V lookup: CDR1 MNHEY, CDR2 SMNVEV (reference sequence). The CDR3 loop reads CASSSPSGGYNEQFF. The CDR3 nucleotides are TGTGCCAGCAGTTCTCCTAGCGGGGGCTACAATGAGCAGTTCTTC.

The chain links TRBV13 to TRBJ2-7, with 7 bases identical to TRBD1. Looked up from germline, CDR1 is PRHDT and CDR2 is FYEKMQ (reference sequence). V dropped 2 bases and J dropped 1; count of bases not matched to a gene: 5. This CDR3 has 15 amino acids. CDR3 sequence reads: CASSLRDRQSYEQYF. The DNA of the CDR3 is TGTGCCAGCAGCTTAAGGGACAGACAATCCTACGAGCAGTACTTC.

The J gene is TRBJ2-5, the V gene TRBV11-3, with 7 bases identical to TRBD2. The CDR3 loop spans 15 amino acids. V dropped 5 bases and J dropped 2; count of bases not matched to a gene: 8. Germline V gene sequence: CDR1 SGHNT, CDR2 YENEEA. The CDR3 spells CASSPGLAEQETQYF. CDR3 nucleotide sequence: TGTGCCAGCAGCCCCGGGCTAGCGGAGCAAGAGACCCAGTACTTC.

V usage is TRBV7-8 and J usage is TRBJ1-1; D unclear. Deletions cut 1 base from V and 1 base from J, with 4 bases between. The CDR3 length is 13 residues. Germline values: CDR1 SGHVS, CDR2 FQNEAQ. CDR3 DNA: TGTGCCAGCAGCTTAGGCAGGAACACTGAAGCTTTCTTT. This codes for CASSLGRNTEAFF.